These 8 T cell receptor beta chains were all obtained from the same sample, sequenced in a study of blood T cell repertoires in COVID-19. Clones were read by immunoSEQ multiplex PCR, and TCRdb kept only the in-frame ones, dropping some. The sample consists of under 300,000 clones, around 85% of them appearing once. Specimen: peripheral blood. The origin of the receptors is a woman aged 60-75 years with active or convalescent COVID-19.

The chain links TRBV3-1 (or the pseudogene TRBV3-2) to TRBJ2-5, with TRBD2 as a possible D gene (5 bases). V was clipped by 5 bases and J by 5 bases, with 18 bases between them. Germline V gene data show CDR1 as LGHDT and CDR2 as YNNKEL (reference sequence). The CDR3 is 15 residues long. The DNA of the CDR3 is TGTGCCAGCAGCGCTCCGGGAACCTTGGTGGAGACCCAGTACTTC. This gives the protein CASSAPGTLVETQYF.

With respect to this clone: This sample also contains other DNA sequences that code for the same CDR3. The V gene is TRBV5-1, the J gene TRBJ2-1; D is possibly TRBD2 (5 bases). This CDR3 comprises 14 residues. Germline V CDR1 and CDR2: SGHRS, YFSETQ. Between the trimmed V and J ends, which lost 2 bases and 2 bases, there was a span of 8 bases. The CDR3 spells CASSFGLTYNEQFF. CDR3 nucleotide sequence: TGCGCCAGCAGCTTCGGACTTACCTACAATGAGCAGTTCTTC.

The J gene is TRBJ2-1, the V gene TRBV5-4; 8 bases are shared with TRBD2. Germline values: CDR1 SGHNT, CDR2 YYREEE (reference sequence). Trimming cost V 1 base and J 2 bases; bases outside gene matches: 2. CDR3 length equals 15 residues. The CDR3 loop is CASSLISGTYNEQFF. CDR3 nucleotides: TGTGCCAGCAGCTTGATTAGCGGGACCTACAATGAGCAGTTCTTC.

The chain joins TRBV16 to TRBJ1-3, with TRBD1 matching over 8 bases. CDR1 is KGHSY, CDR2 FQNENV, per germline. The CDR3 length is 16 residues. V shed 4 bases and J 4 bases; nucleotides not matched to a gene: 9. DNA of the CDR3: TGTGCCAGCAGCCTTCAAAGCAGGGGGCGAGGAAACACCATATATTTT. The encoded protein is CASSLQSRGRGNTIYF.

This chain joins TRBV7-9 and TRBJ2-3, with 7 bases fitting TRBD1. The CDR3 runs 16 residues. J was trimmed by 5 bases and V by 2 bases; bases with no gene match: 10. Germline V gene sequence: CDR1 SEHNR, CDR2 FQNEAQ (reference sequence). The CDR3 here is CASSLRQQGIRDTQYF. The CDR3 nucleotides read TGTGCCAGCAGCTTAAGGCAACAGGGGATAAGAGATACGCAGTATTTT.

CDR3 amino acids: CASRPQGSGELFF. The CDR3 DNA is TGTGCCAGCAGACCTCAGGGCTCCGGGGAGCTGTTTTTT. V is TRBV12-3 or TRBV12-4 and J is TRBJ2-2; D may be TRBD1 (5 bases). This CDR3 is built from 13 residues. V lost 6 bases and J lost 6, with 11 bases in between.

DNA of the CDR3: TGCGCCAGCAGCCTTACGGGAGGGGGCAATCAGCCCCAGCATTTT. This codes for CASSLTGGGNQPQHF. The rearrangement uses TRBV5-1 and TRBJ1-5, with a weak D call TRBD1 (5 bases). The CDR3 contains 15 residues. The germline CDR1 and CDR2 sequences are SGHRS and YFSETQ. V was trimmed by 4 bases and J by 2 bases, leaving 13 bases between them.

This clone was seen a handful of times. The chain links TRBV4-1 to TRBJ2-4; D unresolved. Between the trimmed V and J ends, which lost 1 base and 0 bases, there was a span of 19 bases. Germline values: CDR1 MGHRA, CDR2 YSYEKL. The CDR3 totals 19 residues. CDR3 protein: CASSQGAVAGKLAKNIQYF. The DNA of the CDR3 is TGCGCCAGCAGCCAAGGCGCCGTTGCAGGAAAATTAGCCAAAAACATTCAGTACTTC.